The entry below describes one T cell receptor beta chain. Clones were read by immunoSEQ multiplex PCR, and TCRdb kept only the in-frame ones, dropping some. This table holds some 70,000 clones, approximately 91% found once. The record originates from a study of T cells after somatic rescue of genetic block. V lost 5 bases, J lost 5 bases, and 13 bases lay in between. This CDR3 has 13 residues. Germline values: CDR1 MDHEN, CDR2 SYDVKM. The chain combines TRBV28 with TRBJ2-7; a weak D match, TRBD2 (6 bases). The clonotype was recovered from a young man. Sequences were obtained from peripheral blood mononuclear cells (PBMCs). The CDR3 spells CASSPPGVNEQYF. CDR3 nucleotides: TGTGCCAGCAGTCCCCCGGGGGTGAACGAGCAGTACTTC.